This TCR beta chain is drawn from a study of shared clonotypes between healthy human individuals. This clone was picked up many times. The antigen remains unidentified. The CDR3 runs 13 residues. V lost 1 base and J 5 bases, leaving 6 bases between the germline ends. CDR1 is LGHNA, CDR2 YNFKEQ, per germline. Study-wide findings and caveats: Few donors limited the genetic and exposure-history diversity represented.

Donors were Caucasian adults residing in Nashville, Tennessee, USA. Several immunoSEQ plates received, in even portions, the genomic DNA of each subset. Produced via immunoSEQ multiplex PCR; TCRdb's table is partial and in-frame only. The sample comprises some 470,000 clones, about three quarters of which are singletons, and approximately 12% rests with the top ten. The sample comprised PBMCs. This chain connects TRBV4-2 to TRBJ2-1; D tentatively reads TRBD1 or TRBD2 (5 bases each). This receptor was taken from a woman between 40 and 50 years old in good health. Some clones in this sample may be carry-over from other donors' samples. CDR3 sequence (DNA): TGTGCCAGCAGCCAAGTGGGGGACAATGAGCAGTTCTTC. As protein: CASSQVGDNEQFF.